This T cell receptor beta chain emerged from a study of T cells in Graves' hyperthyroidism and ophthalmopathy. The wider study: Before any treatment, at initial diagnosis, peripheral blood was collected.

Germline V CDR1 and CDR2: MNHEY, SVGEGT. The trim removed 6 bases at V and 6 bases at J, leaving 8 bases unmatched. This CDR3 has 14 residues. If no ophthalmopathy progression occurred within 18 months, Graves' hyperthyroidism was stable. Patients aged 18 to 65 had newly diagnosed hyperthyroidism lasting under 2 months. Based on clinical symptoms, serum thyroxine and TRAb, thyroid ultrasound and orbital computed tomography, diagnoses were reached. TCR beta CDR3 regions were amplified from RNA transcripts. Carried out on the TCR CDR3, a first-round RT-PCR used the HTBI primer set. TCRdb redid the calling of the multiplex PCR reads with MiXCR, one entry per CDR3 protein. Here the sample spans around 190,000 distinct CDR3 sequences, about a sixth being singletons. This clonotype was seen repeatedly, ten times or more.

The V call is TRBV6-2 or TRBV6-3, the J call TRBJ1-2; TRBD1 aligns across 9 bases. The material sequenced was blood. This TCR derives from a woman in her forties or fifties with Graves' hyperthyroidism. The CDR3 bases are TGTGCCAGCAGCCCCGGACAGGGGAGCGATGGCTACACCTTC. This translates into CASSPGQGSDGYTF.